Shown below are 21 T cell receptor beta chains from a single sample sequenced in a study of cytomegalovirus exposure and HLA in healthy donors. Primers: 60 Vbeta forward and 13 Jbeta reverse. Here immunoSEQ multiplex PCR was the method, and the copy in TCRdb shows in-frame clones only, minus some. The sample records 150,000 to 190,000 clones, approximately 77% being singletons. The sequenced material came from PBMCs. These receptors were obtained from a man aged 18 to 30 in good health and CMV-seronegative.

The chain carries TRBV9 and TRBJ2-1; 9 bases map to TRBD2. Trimming removed 3 bases from V and 7 bases from J; junction bases left unmatched: 14. CDR1 and CDR2 (germline): SGDLS, YYNGEE. This CDR3 has 17 amino acids. CDR3 bases: TGTGCCAGCAGCGGTGGGGGCGGCGGGAGGGCCGGAAATGAGCAGTTCTTC. Translation: CASSGGGGGRAGNEQFF.

The J gene is TRBJ2-7, the V gene TRBV19; 9 bases line up with TRBD2. CDR1 is LNHDA and CDR2 is SQIVND in the germline V gene (reference sequence). This CDR3 spans 14 amino acids. J gave up 5 bases and V 2 bases, and 4 bases lay outside the gene matches. The CDR3 is CASSIRSGRNEQYF. CDR3 DNA: TGTGCCAGTAGTATACGGAGCGGGAGGAACGAGCAGTACTTC.

This CDR3 reads CASRGSGLVIGEQFF. As DNA, the CDR3 is TGTGCCAGTCGGGGTTCGGGACTAGTGATTGGAGAGCAGTTCTTC. The rearrangement links TRBV7-2 to TRBJ2-1; 8 nucleotides agree with TRBD2. This CDR3 has 15 residues. The V segment lost 9 bases and the J segment 10 bases; nucleotides outside the gene matches: 17. Germline V CDR1 and CDR2: SGHTA, FQGNSA.

This clone turned up a few times. The rearrangement uses TRBV9 and TRBJ2-3; 10 nucleotides match TRBD1. V dropped 0 bases and J dropped 3; count of bases not matched to a gene: 7. The length of the CDR3 is 17 residues. Germline CDR1 and CDR2: SGDLS and YYNGEE. The CDR3, as DNA: TGTGCCAGCAGCGTAGAGGACAGGGGGGGAAAAACAGATACGCAGTATTTT. It yields the protein CASSVEDRGGKTDTQYF. Looking up the rest from reference TRBV9 and TRBJ2-3 gives the full variable domain: DSGVTQTPKHLITATGQRVTLRCSPRSGDLSVYWYQQSLDQGLQFLIQYYNGEERAKGNILERFSAQQFPDLHSELNLSSLELGDSALYFCASSVEDRGGKTDTQYFGPGTRLTVL.

V gene TRBV7-9 combines with J gene TRBJ2-7, with a weak D call TRBD1 (6 bases). Trimming removed 5 bases at V and 5 bases at J, with 19 bases between. Germline lookup yields CDR1 SEHNR and CDR2 FQNEAQ (reference sequence). The CDR3 has 15 amino acids. CDR3 sequence (DNA): TGTGCCAGCAGCCCCTCCCTCCAGGGGTCCCACGAGCAGTACTTC. Amino acid sequence: CASSPSLQGSHEQYF.

The chain uses TRBV5-6 and TRBJ2-6, with a weak D call TRBD1 (5 bases). Germline V gene data show CDR1 as SGHDT and CDR2 as YYEEEE. V shed 0 bases and J shed 0 bases, with 10 bases lying between them. CDR3 length: 17 residues. The CDR3 is CASSLEGHLSGANVLTF. The DNA of the CDR3 is TGTGCCAGCAGCTTGGAAGGACACCTCTCTGGGGCCAACGTCCTGACTTTC.

V gene TRBV4-1 combines with J gene TRBJ2-7; perhaps TRBD1 as D (6 bases). Per germline, CDR1 MGHRA and CDR2 YSYEKL. This CDR3 comprises 14 residues. The germline V and J ends were trimmed by 4 bases and 3 bases, with 13 bases remaining between them. The CDR3 loop is CASSPRDTNYEQYF. CDR3 nucleotides: TGCGCCAGCAGCCCTCGGGACACTAACTACGAGCAGTACTTC.

J is TRBJ2-7 and V is TRBV18, with a possible D match to TRBD2 (7 bases). V was cut by 8 bases and J by 6 bases, with 23 bases left in between. CDR3 length equals 15 residues. CDR1 KGHSH and CDR2 LQKENI come from the germline V gene. CDR3 residues: CASHGGGQETSEQYF. For the CDR3, the DNA is TGTGCCAGCCATGGGGGGGGGCAGGAGACAAGCGAGCAGTACTTC.

The V and J genes are TRBV6-6 and TRBJ2-1; possibly TRBD2 for D (5 bases). From germline, CDR1 is MNHNY and CDR2 SVGAGI (reference sequence). The V end lost 10 bases, the J end lost 2 bases, and 9 bases lay between the germline ends. The CDR3 has 12 residues. The CDR3, as DNA: TGTGCCACCGGGGAGCCCTACAATGAGCAGTTCTTC. Its translation: CATGEPYNEQFF.

The V gene is TRBV4-1, the J gene TRBJ2-2; the D gene is possibly TRBD1 (5 bases). The V end lost 3 bases, the J end lost 10 bases, and 15 bases lay between the germline ends. The CDR3 covers 14 residues. Germline V gene sequence: CDR1 MGHRA, CDR2 YSYEKL. This CDR3 is CASSHLGPDLELFF. In DNA form, the CDR3 reads TGCGCCAGCAGCCACTTGGGGCCCGACCTGGAGCTGTTTTTT.

V and J are TRBV5-5 and TRBJ2-7, with 7 bases lining up with TRBD1. Germline CDR1 reads SGHKS; CDR2 reads YYEKEE (reference sequence). V lost 4 bases and J lost 4; bases outside the gene matches: 14. This CDR3 is 16 amino acids long. The CDR3 DNA sequence: TGTGCCAGCAGCCTTCATGGGACAGACCTTCTGTACGAGCAGTACTTC. Residues: CASSLHGTDLLYEQYF.

V usage is TRBV5-1 and J usage is TRBJ2-1; 8 bases match TRBD1. V was clipped by 0 bases and J by 6 bases; unmatched bases: 8. There are 16 residues in the CDR3. The V gene's germline CDR1 is SGHRS and CDR2 YFSETQ. For the CDR3, the DNA is TGCGCCAGCAGCTTGGCCGGGACAGGAGGGGGCAATGAGCAGTTCTTC. Protein sequence: CASSLAGTGGGNEQFF.

The chain recombines TRBV6-5 with TRBJ1-1, with 8 nucleotides matching TRBD1. The CDR3 runs to 13 residues. The trim removed 5 bases at V and 4 bases at J, leaving 3 bases unmatched. Germline V gene lookup returns CDR1 MNHEY and CDR2 SVGAGI. The CDR3 spells CASSRQGSTEAFF. The CDR3 DNA reads as TGTGCCAGCAGTCGACAGGGGAGCACTGAAGCTTTCTTT.

This clone occurred once. This rearrangement joins TRBV7-2 to TRBJ2-7, with D tentatively TRBD2 (5 bases). The germline CDR1 and CDR2 sequences are SGHTA and FQGNSA. Trimming took off 5 bases at V and 2 bases at J, with 16 bases between the two ends. CDR3 length: 15 amino acids. In nucleotides, the CDR3 is TGTGCCAGCAGCACGGCCACCGGGATCACCTACGAGCAGTACTTC. Protein: CASSTATGITYEQYF.

CDR3 amino acids: CASSPGAAYEQYF. CDR3 nucleotides: TGTGCCAGCAGCCCAGGGGCAGCCTACGAGCAGTACTTC. The chain recombines TRBV11-3 with TRBJ2-7, with a weak D call TRBD1 (6 bases). Germline assignment: CDR1 SGHNT and CDR2 YENEEA. The CDR3 spans 13 residues. The V gene lost 5 bases and the J gene lost 2 bases, with 10 bases spanning the gap.

This clone was found a few times. The chain carries TRBV27 and TRBJ1-1; weak D call: TRBD1 (6 bases). The V and J ends lost 7 bases and 10 bases respectively, with 19 bases between them. Germline V lookup: CDR1 MNHEY, CDR2 SMNVEV (reference sequence). The CDR3 runs to 13 residues. The CDR3 nucleotides are TGTGCCAGCATGGACAGCGAGGGAGTGACAGCTTTCTTT. It is translated as CASMDSEGVTAFF.

The chain couples TRBV7-2 to TRBJ1-1, with TRBD1 as a possible D gene (5 bases). Germline V gene data show CDR1 as SGHTA and CDR2 as FQGNSA. The CDR3 is 11 amino acids. The ends were cut back, 6 bases at V and 7 bases at J, with 9 bases in the middle. CDR3 nucleotides: TGTGCCAGCAGTCGACAGCATGAAGCTTTCTTT. This sequence encodes CASSRQHEAFF.

The chain joins TRBV9 to TRBJ2-5, with TRBD1 as a possible D gene (6 bases). The V gene's germline CDR1 is SGDLS and CDR2 YYNGEE. V lost 0 bases and J 5 bases, leaving 17 bases between the germline ends. The CDR3 covers 16 residues. The CDR3 reads CASSVGGLGGVETQYF. The DNA of the CDR3 is TGTGCCAGCAGCGTAGGCGGGCTAGGGGGAGTGGAGACCCAGTACTTC.

The J gene is TRBJ1-3, the V gene TRBV2; TRBD1 agrees at 8 bases. The CDR3 contains 15 residues. Germline-derived CDR1 and CDR2 are SNHLY and FYNNEI. The trim removed 8 bases at V and 0 bases at J, leaving 6 bases unmatched. CDR3: CASSSDRASGNTIYF. CDR3 coding DNA: TGTGCCAGCTCCTCGGACAGGGCCTCTGGAAACACCATATATTTT.

This clone was seen a handful of times. The chain joins TRBV10-2 to TRBJ2-3; TRBD2 matches at 10 bases. The CDR3 totals 14 residues. From germline, CDR1 is WSHSY and CDR2 SAAADI. After removal of 10 bases from V and 6 bases from J, the junction contained 10 bases not matched to a gene. CDR3 sequence (DNA): TGCGCCACCGGGGGACTAGCGATAGGGGATACGCAGTATTTT. This gives the protein CATGGLAIGDTQYF.

As for this clone: A read error may produce the germline difference seen at one junction end. The gene calls are TRBV27 and TRBJ2-1, with 7 bases fitting TRBD1. The germline V gene has CDR1 MNHEY and CDR2 SMNVEV (reference sequence). CDR3 length: 15 residues. CDR3 residues: CASRLARTGYNEQFF. In DNA, the CDR3 is TGTGCCAGCCGTTTGGCCCGGACAGGCTACAATGAGCAGTTCTTC.